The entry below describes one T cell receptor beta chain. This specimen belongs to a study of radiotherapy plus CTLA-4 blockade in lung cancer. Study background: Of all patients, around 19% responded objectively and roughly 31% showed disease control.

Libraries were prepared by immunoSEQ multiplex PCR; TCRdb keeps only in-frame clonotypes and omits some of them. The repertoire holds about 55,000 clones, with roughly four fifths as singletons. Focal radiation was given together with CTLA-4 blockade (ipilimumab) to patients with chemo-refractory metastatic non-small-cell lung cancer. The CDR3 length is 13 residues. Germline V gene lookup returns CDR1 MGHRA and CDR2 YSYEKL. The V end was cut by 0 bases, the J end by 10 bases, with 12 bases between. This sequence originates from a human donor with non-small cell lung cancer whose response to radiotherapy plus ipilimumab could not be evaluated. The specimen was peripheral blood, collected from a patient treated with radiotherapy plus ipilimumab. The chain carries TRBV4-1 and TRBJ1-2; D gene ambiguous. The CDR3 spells CASSQDLANLYTF. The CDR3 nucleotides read TGCGCCAGCAGCCAAGATCTGGCAAACCTCTACACCTTC.